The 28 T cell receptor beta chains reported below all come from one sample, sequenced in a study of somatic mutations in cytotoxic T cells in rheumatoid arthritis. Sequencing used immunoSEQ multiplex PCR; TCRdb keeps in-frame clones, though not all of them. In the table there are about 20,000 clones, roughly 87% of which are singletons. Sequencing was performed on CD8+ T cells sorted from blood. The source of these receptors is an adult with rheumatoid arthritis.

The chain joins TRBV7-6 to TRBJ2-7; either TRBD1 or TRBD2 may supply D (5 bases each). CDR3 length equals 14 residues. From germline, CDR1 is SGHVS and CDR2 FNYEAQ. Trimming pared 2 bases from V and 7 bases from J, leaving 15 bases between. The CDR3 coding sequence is TGTGCCAGCAGCTTATTCGATGAGGGGCGGGAGCAGTACTTC. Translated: CASSLFDEGREQYF. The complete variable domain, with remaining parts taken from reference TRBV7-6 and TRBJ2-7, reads GAGVSQSPRYKVTKRGQDVALRCDPISGHVSLYWYRQALGQGPEFLTYFNYEAQQDKSGLPNDRFSAERPEGSISTLTIQRTEQRDSAMYRCASSLFDEGREQYFGPGTRLTVT.

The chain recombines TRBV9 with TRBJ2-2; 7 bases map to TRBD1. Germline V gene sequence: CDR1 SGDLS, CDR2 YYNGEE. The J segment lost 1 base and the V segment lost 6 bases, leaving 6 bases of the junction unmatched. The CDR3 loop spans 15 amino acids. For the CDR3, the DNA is TGTGCCAGCACAACTAGGACAGGGAACACCGGGGAGCTGTTTTTT. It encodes CASTTRTGNTGELFF. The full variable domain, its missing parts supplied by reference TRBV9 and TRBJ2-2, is DSGVTQTPKHLITATGQRVTLRCSPRSGDLSVYWYQQSLDQGLQFLIQYYNGEERAKGNILERFSAQQFPDLHSELNLSSLELGDSALYFCASTTRTGNTGELFFGEGSRLTVL.

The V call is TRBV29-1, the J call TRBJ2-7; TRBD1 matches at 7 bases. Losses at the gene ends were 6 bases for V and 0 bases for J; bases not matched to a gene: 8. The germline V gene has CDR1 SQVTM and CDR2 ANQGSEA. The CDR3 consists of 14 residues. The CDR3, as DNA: TGCAGCGTGAGAAACCGGGACAGCTCCTACGAGCAGTACTTC. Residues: CSVRNRDSSYEQYF.

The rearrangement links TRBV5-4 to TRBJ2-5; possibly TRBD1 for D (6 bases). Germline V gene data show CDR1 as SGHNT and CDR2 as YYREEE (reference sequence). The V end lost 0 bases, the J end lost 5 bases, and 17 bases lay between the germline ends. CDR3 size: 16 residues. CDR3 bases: TGTGCCAGCAGCTTGGGGTACAGGGCTTCTGGGGAGACCCAGTACTTC. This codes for CASSLGYRASGETQYF.

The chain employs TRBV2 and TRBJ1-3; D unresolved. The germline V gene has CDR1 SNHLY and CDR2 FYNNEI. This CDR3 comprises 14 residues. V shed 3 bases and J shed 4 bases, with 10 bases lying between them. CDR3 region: CASSERGIGNTIYF. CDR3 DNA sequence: TGTGCCAGCAGTGAGAGAGGGATCGGAAACACCATATATTTT.

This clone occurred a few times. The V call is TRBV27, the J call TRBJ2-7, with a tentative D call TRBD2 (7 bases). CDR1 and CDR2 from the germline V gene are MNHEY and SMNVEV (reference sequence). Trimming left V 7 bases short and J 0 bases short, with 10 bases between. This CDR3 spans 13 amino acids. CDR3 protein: CASKGGASYEQYF. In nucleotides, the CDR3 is TGTGCCAGCAAAGGGGGGGCCTCCTACGAGCAGTACTTC.

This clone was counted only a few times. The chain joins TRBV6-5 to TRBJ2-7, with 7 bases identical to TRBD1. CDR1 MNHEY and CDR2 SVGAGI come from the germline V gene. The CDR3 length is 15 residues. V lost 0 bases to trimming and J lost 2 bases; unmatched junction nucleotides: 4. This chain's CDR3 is CASSYSMTGTYEQYF. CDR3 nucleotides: TGTGCCAGCAGTTACTCGATGACAGGGACCTACGAGCAGTACTTC.

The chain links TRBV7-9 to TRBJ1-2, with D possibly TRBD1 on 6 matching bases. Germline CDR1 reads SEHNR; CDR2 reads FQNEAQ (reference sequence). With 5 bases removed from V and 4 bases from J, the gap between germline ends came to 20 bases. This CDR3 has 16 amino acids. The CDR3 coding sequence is TGTGCCAGCAGCACCCGAACAGGGTGGACGGGCTATGGCTACACCTTC. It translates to CASSTRTGWTGYGYTF.

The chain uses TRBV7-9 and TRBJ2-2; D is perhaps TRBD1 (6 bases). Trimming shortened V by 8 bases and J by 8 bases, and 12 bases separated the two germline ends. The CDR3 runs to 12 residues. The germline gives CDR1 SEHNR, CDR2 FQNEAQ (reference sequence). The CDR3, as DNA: TGTGCCAGCCTCAGGGGAGCGGGGGAGCTGTTTTTT. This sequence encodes CASLRGAGELFF.

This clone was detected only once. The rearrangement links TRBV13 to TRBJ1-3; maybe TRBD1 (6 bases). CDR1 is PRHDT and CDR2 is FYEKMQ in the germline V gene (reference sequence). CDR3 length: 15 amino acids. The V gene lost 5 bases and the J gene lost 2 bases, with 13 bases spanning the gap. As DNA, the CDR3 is TGTGCCAGCAGCCCCCGGACAGTGGCTGGAAACACCATATATTTT. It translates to CASSPRTVAGNTIYF.

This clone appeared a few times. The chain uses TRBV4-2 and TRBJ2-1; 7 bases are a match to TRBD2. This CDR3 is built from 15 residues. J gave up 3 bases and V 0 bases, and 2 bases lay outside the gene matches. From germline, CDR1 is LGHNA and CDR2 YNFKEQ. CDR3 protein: CASSQDPGGYNEQFF. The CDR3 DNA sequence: TGTGCCAGCAGCCAAGATCCGGGAGGCTACAATGAGCAGTTCTTC.

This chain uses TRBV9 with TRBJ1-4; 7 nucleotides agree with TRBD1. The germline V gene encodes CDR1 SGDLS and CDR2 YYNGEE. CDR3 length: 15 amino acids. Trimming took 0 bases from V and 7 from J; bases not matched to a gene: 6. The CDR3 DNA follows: TGTGCCAGCAGCGTAGAAGGGACAGAGTTTGAAAAACTGTTTTTT. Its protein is CASSVEGTEFEKLFF.

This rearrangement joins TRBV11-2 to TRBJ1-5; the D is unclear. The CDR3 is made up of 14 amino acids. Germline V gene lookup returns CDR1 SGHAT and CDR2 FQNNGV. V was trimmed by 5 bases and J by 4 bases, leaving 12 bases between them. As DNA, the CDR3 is TGTGCCAGCAGCCCCTCAGGTGGAAATCAGCCCCAGCATTTT. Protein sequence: CASSPSGGNQPQHF.

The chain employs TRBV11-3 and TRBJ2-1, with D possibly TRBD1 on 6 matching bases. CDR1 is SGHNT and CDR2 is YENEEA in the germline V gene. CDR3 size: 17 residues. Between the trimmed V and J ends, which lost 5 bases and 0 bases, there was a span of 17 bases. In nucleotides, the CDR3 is TGTGCCAGCAGCGATTACCCTGACAGGAGCTCCTACAATGAGCAGTTCTTC. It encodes CASSDYPDRSSYNEQFF.

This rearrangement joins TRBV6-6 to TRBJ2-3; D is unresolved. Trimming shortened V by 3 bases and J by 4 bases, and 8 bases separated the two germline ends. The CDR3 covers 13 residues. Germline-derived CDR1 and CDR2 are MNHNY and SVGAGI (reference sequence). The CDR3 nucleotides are TGTGCCAGCAGTTATGGGGTCGCAGATACGCAGTATTTT. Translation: CASSYGVADTQYF.

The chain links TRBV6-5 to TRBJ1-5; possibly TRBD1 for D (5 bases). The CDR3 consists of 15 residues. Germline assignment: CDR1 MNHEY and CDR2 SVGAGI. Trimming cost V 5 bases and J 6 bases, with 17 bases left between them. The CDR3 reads CASSPKIIGGQPQHF. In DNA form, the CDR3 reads TGTGCCAGCAGTCCGAAAATCATTGGGGGTCAGCCCCAGCATTTT.

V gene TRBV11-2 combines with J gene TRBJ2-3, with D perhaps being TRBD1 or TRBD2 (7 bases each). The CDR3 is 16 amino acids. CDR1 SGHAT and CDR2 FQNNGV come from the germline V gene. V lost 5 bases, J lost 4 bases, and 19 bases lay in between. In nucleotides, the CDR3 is TGTGCCAGCAGCACCCAGGGGGGGGGTGGGGCAGATACGCAGTATTTT. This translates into CASSTQGGGGADTQYF.

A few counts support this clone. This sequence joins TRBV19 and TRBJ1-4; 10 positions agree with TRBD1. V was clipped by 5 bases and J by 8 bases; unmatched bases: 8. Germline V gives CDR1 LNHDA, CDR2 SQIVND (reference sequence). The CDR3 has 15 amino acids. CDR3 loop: CASSPWTGGFEKLFF. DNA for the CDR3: TGTGCCAGTAGTCCCTGGACAGGGGGATTCGAAAAACTGTTTTTT.

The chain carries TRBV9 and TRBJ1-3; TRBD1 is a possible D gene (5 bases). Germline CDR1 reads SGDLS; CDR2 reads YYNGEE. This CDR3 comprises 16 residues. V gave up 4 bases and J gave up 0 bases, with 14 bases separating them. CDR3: CASSPSGAASGNTIYF. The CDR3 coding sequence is TGTGCCAGCAGCCCCAGCGGGGCAGCCTCTGGAAACACCATATATTTT.

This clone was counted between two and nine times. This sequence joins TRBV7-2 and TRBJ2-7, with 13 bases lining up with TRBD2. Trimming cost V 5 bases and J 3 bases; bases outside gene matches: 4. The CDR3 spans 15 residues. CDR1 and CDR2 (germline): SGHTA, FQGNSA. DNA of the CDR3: TGTGCCAGCAGCCCCGGACTAGCGGGGGTCTACGAGCAGTACTTC. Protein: CASSPGLAGVYEQYF. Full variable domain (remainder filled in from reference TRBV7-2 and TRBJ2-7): GAGVSQSPSNKVTEKGKDVELRCDPISGHTALYWYRQSLGQGLEFLIYFQGNSAPDKSGLPSDRFSAERTGGSVSTLTIQRTQQEDSAVYLCASSPGLAGVYEQYFGPGTRLTVT.

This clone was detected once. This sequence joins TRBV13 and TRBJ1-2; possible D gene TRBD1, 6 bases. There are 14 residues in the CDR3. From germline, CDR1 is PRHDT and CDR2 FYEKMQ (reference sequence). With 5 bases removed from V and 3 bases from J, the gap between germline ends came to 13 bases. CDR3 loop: CASSVAGQHYGYTF. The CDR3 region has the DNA TGTGCCAGCAGCGTAGCGGGACAACACTATGGCTACACCTTC.

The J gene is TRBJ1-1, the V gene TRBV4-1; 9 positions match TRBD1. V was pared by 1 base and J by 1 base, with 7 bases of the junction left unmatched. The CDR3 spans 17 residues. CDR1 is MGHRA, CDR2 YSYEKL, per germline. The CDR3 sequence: CASSQVTGQGGNTEAFF. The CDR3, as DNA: TGCGCCAGCAGCCAAGTAACGGGACAGGGCGGGAACACTGAAGCTTTCTTT.

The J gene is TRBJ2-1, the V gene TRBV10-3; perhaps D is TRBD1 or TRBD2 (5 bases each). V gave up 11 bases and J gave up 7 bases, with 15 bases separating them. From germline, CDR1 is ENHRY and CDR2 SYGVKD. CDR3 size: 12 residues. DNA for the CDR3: TGTGCCGTGGGACCGGATAGGAATGAGCAGTTCTTC. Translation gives CAVGPDRNEQFF.

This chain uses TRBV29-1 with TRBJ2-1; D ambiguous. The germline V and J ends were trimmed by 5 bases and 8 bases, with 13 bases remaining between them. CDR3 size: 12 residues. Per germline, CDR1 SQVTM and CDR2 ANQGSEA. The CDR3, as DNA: TGCAGCGTTCGGCAGTCCATCCATGAGCAGTTCTTC. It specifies CSVRQSIHEQFF.

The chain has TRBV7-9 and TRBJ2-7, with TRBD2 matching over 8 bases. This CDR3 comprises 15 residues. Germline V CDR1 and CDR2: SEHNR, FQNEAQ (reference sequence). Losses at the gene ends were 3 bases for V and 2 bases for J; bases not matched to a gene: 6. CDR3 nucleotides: TGTGCCAGCAGCTTCCCCCGCGGGGGGACCTACGAGCAGTACTTC. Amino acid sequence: CASSFPRGGTYEQYF.

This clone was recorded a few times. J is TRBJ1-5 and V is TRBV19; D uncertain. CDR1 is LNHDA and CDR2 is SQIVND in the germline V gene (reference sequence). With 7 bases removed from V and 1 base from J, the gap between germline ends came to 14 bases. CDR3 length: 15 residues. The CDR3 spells CASTPSYSSNQPQHF. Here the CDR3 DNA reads TGTGCCAGTACCCCCTCGTACTCAAGCAATCAGCCCCAGCATTTT. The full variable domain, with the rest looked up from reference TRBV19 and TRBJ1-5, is DGGITQSPKYLFRKEGQNVTLSCEQNLNHDAMYWYRQDPGQGLRLIYYSQIVNDFQKGDIAEGYSVSREKKESFPLTVTSAQKNPTAFYLCASTPSYSSNQPQHFGDGTRLSIL.

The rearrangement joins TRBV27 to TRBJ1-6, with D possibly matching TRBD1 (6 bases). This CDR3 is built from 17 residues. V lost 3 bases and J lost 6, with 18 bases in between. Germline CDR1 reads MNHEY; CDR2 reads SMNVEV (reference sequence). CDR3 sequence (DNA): TGTGCCAGCAGTTTGGACAGCCTGATCCCCCGTAATTCACCCCTCCACTTT. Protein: CASSLDSLIPRNSPLHF.

The CDR3 nucleotides read TGTGCCAGCAGCCCCGCAGGCGGGACTGAAGCTTTCTTT. This sequence encodes CASSPAGGTEAFF. The rearrangement uses TRBV6-5 and TRBJ1-1; no reliable D call. Trimming took off 6 bases at V and 5 bases at J, with 13 bases between the two ends. Germline loops: CDR1 MNHEY, CDR2 SVGAGI. The CDR3 spans 13 residues.